These 4 T cell receptor beta chains were sequenced from one sample in a study of cytomegalovirus exposure and HLA in healthy donors (dated by TCRdb to the late 2010s). The library was produced with the immunoSEQ multiplex PCR assay. The multiplex PCR relied on a mix of 60 forward primers for TCR Vbeta segments and 13 reverse primers for TCR Jbeta segments. TCRdb holds this immuneACCESS table with in-frame rearrangements only. Some clones are missing; in checked studies, unresolved V genes explain under half, and the rest has no known cause. The sample has roughly 230,000 clones on record, around 84% of them singletons. The ten most abundant clones make up 0.24% of the sample. The sequenced sample consisted of PBMCs. The receptors were gathered from a girl aged 2-15 years in good health and CMV-seronegative.

The chain carries TRBV5-4 and TRBJ2-3; D is unclear. Deletions cut 0 bases from V and 6 bases from J, with 8 bases between. The CDR3 totals 13 residues. CDR1 and CDR2 (germline): SGHNT, YYREEE (reference sequence). As DNA, the CDR3 is TGTGCCAGCAGCTTGGCCCGAGCCGATACGCAGTATTTT. Amino acid sequence: CASSLARADTQYF.

This clone has more than one count but fewer than ten. Distinct nucleotide sequences in the sample also encode this CDR3. This chain's CDR3 is CASSQVSNTEAFF. CDR3 nucleotides: TGCGCCAGCAGCCAAGTATCGAACACTGAAGCTTTCTTT. The chain is built from TRBV4-1 and TRBJ1-1; D gene uncertain. The germline V gene has CDR1 MGHRA and CDR2 YSYEKL. Trimming cost V 1 base and J 1 base, with 4 bases left between them. This CDR3 has 13 residues.

This chain joins TRBV5-1 and TRBJ2-1; 9 positions agree with TRBD1. The CDR3 loop spans 15 amino acids. Germline V gene lookup returns CDR1 SGHRS and CDR2 YFSETQ. V gave up 7 bases and J gave up 3 bases; unmatched junction bases: 8. The CDR3 DNA sequence: TGCGCCAGCGAGGCCGGGACAGGGAGCTACAATGAGCAGTTCTTC. Translation: CASEAGTGSYNEQFF.

This clone was observed a single time. The chain links TRBV5-5 to TRBJ2-1; 10 bases map to TRBD1. V lost 4 bases and J lost 12; bases outside the gene matches: 13. Germline CDR1 SGHKS, CDR2 YYEKEE (reference sequence). This CDR3 contains 15 residues. The CDR3 loop is CASSPGTGDSRGQFF. As DNA, the CDR3 is TGTGCCAGCAGCCCCGGGACAGGGGATTCCAGGGGGCAGTTCTTC. Complete variable domain (other parts from reference TRBV5-5 and TRBJ2-1): DAGVTQSPTHLIKTRGQQVTLRCSPISGHKSVSWYQQVLGQGPQFIFQYYEKEERGRGNFPDRFSARQFPNYSSELNVNALLLGDSALYLCASSPGTGDSRGQFFGPGTRLTVL.